The entry below gives a single T cell receptor (beta chain) sequence along with its context. The antigen it binds to is not known. The input lacks base qualities; no much larger clone sits a single base away. These data originate in a study of vaccination and CD4 T cells after COVID-19 (dated by TCRdb to about 2022). With respect to the entire study: SARS-CoV-2 positivity had been established in the convalescent patients by nasal swab PCR, and mild disease was recorded in nine of these patients and severe disease in one. The convalescent cohort included six males and four females, with two Hispanic individuals, seven Caucasians, two Asians and one multiracial person. Each participant got two doses of either the Pfizer-BioNTech BNT162b2 vaccine (n=8) or the Moderna mRNA-1273 vaccine (n=2). Post-COVID blood samples from convalescent patients were collected a median of around 100 days after diagnosis, with a range of roughly 30 to 170 days. The time from the second vaccine dose to post-vaccine blood sampling had a median of roughly 70 days and ranged from about 12 to 241 days. For three convalescent patients, samples were collected at an early post-vaccination timepoint (day 14) as well as at a late post-vaccination timepoint (days 161 to 241). Culture stimuli were overlapping spike peptide pools from SARS-CoV-2 and from the common cold coronaviruses HCoV-NL63, HCoV-OC43 and HCoV-229E. As controls, cultures received a CEFX viral epitope pool (the positive control), an HIV-1 Nef peptide pool (the negative control), or no peptide at all. The spike-specific CD4+ TCR repertoire was compared before and after mRNA vaccination in about nine COVID-19 convalescent patients and a few infection-naive healthy vaccine recipients.

The library was produced with PCR. At the Johns Hopkins FTIC core, DNA from the cultured CD4+ T cells underwent TCR sequencing with the Oncomine TCR Beta short-read assay. The QIAamp micro DNA kit was used to extract genomic DNA from the cultured CD4+ T cells. Oncomine TCR Beta libraries from cultured CD4+ T cells were pooled using unique dual indexes and sequenced on an Illumina iSeq 100. The source study handled its data this way. Non-productive sequences were filtered out, and CDR3s that did not start with C, did not end with F or W, or were shorter than 7 amino acids were discarded. Antigen-specific clonotypes were identified with the MANAFEST web application by comparing peptide-stimulated wells with reference and other culture wells. To be called positive, a clone needed an FDR below 0.05, an odds ratio above 5, and a productive frequency above 0.1% in at least two of three replicate wells. A clonotype counted as cross-reactive if it showed significant expansion both in the SARS-CoV-2 spike wells and in at least one common cold coronavirus spike condition. Levenshtein distances (stringdist) and unrooted phylogenetic trees (ape) in R version 3.6.1 were used to assess CDR3 homology. TCRdb ran its own pipeline on the public reads, namely fastp trimming at Q25 and MiXCR clone calling, and kept in-frame beta chains. Each entry merges the rows of one CDR3 protein and shows their most common DNA and genes. TCRdb's processing, not the study's, gives the V and J calls here. Across this sample there are under 20,000 distinct CDR3 sequences, with 44% seen only once. The leading ten clones occupy 15% to 20% of the sample.

Overall results and qualifications from the work: In convalescent patients, a median around 83% of post-vaccine SARS-CoV-2-reactive clones were detected only after vaccination, and vaccine-specific priming was suggested by this finding. Although the median number of SARS-CoV-2-reactive clonotypes went up from 21 after infection to 35 to 40 after vaccination, the increase was not significant. Of the vaccine-specific clones found in convalescent patients, nearly all (304 of 307) were mono-reactive for SARS-CoV-2 spike instead of being cross-reactive with common cold coronaviruses. The study included relatively few convalescent patients and did not analyze early timepoints after natural infection.

Sample time point, as interpreted from the label and publication: late sampling 161 to 241 days after vaccination in three convalescent patients. The treatment or condition label, as the study defines it: approximately 11-day PBMC culture with coronavirus spike peptide pools or control peptides (ViraFEST assay). To expand antigen-specific T cells with peptide pools and then pick out the expanded clonotypes through TCR sequencing, the study relied on the ViraFEST assay. The convalescent patients' positive SARS-CoV-2 PCR tests were from March to December 2020, which was before the Alpha, Beta and Delta variants emerged in the United States. Each well held some 2 million PBMCs cultured in IMDM containing around 5% human AB serum and 10 IU/ml IL-2, with 7.5 to 10 ug/ml peptide pools added. Half of the culture medium was replaced with fresh IL-2-containing medium on days 3 and 7. CD4+ T cells were isolated after about nine days of culture through negative selection using the EasySep CD4+ T cell isolation kit. Ficoll-Paque Plus gradient centrifugation was used to isolate PBMCs from whole blood, and the isolated PBMCs were then either used fresh or cryopreserved at -140C. Culture conditions were generally each tested in triplicate wells.

CDR3 length: 19 amino acids, cysteine to phenylalanine. Here the CDR3 DNA is all that survives: 57 bases in frame from base 1. Sequences LGHNA (CDR1) and YNFKEQ (CDR2) are obtained from the germline V gene. The germline V end is reduced by 4 bases and the J end by 2 bases; junction bases left unmatched: 12. The source is a human donor who had recovered from COVID-19. The chain was built from TRBV4-2 and TRBJ2-3; 13 bases in the middle match TRBD2. The starting material was CD4+ T cells from blood, cultured in vitro, obtained about 7 months after SARS-CoV-2 vaccination. In nucleotides, the sequence is TGTGCCAGCAGCCGTCGAATACTAGCGGGAGGGGTCGACACAGATACGCAGTATTTT. This yields the protein CASSRRILAGGVDTDTQYF.